Reported below is one T cell receptor (beta chain). TCRdb re-called the RACE reads with MiXCR, one entry per CDR3 protein. The data show roughly 96,000 distinct CDR3 sequences, with about a tenth seen just once and approximately 2.2% held by the top ten. These data belong to a study of human T cells and chemical hapten exposure. The sample's time point: patch test 2, 6 weeks after DPC sensitization. Indicated treatment: therapeutic diphenylcyclopropenone sensitization with weekly scalp DPC. Trimming removed 1 base at V and 7 bases at J, with 14 bases between. Germline V lookup: CDR1 SNHLY, CDR2 FYNNEI. This CDR3 region has 15 residues.

This receptor was obtained from a woman in her forties with alopecia areata. Some clones in this sample may be carry-over from other donors' samples. This chain joins TRBV2 and TRBJ2-1; D perhaps matches TRBD2 (5 bases). The sample consisted of whole blood, taken in connection with sensitization to the hapten diphenylcyclopropenone (DPC). CDR3 in amino acids: CASSEGLLVSNEQFF. CDR3 in DNA: TGTGCCAGCAGTGAAGGGCTACTAGTCTCGAATGAGCAGTTCTTC.